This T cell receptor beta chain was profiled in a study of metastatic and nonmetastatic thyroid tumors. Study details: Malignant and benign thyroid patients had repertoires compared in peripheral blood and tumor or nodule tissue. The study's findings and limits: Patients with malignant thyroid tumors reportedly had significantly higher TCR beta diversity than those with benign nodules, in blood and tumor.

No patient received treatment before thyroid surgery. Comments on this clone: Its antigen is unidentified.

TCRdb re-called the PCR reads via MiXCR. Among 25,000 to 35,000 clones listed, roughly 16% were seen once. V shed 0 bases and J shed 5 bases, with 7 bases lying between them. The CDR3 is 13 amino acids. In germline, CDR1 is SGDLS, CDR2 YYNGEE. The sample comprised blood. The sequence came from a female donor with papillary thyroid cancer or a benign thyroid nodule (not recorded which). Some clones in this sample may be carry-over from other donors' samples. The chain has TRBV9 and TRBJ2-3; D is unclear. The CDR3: CASSVEGIDTQYF. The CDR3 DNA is TGTGCCAGCAGCGTAGAGGGAATAGATACGCAGTATTTT.